A selection of T cell receptor beta chains follows, all from one sample in a study of blood T cell repertoires in COVID-19. Profiled with immunoSEQ multiplex PCR; TCRdb holds only in-frame clones, not every one. The table lists about 440,000 clones, around nine tenths of them singletons. The sample comprised PBMCs or T cells enriched from blood (not recorded which). Source of these receptors: a woman aged 18-35 years with acute COVID-19. Both conserved end residues are part of each CDR3. Fields, in order: J gene, D gene, clone size, V gene, CDR3 DNA, CDR3 protein. A D gene is named only where the DNA matches it firmly. Part of the rows lack a size; the others show once, few, many or a class for expanded clones.

TRBJ2-2	TRBD1	-	TRBV7-9	TGTGCCAGCAGCTCCAACCTAAGAAGACAGGGGCCCGGGGAGCTGTTTTTT	CASSSNLRRQGPGELFF
TRBJ1-2	-	-	TRBV6-4	TGTGCCAGCAGTGACCGCCTCACCGGGACAACAAATGGCTACACCTTC	CASSDRLTGTTNGYTF
TRBJ2-7	-	-	TRBV27	TGTGCCAGCAGTTCCCAGGTGGGAACAGGTTCCTACGAGCAGTACTTC	CASSSQVGTGSYEQYF
TRBJ2-3	TRBD1	-	TRBV7-9	TGTGCCAGCAGCCCGGGACAGGAGCACACAGATACGCAGTATTTT	CASSPGQEHTDTQYF
TRBJ2-5	-	-	TRBV25-1	TGTGCCAGCAGTGAACGCCCAGGGTTAGAAGAGACCCAGTACTTC	CASSERPGLEETQYF
TRBJ2-4	-	-	TRBV20-1	TGCAGTGCTAGAGTTAGGGGCATTCAGTACTTC	CSARVRGIQYF
TRBJ2-1	-	-	TRBV4-3	TGCGCCAGCAGCCAAGAGTCCCACAGGGTATCCTACAATGAGCAGTTCTTC	CASSQESHRVSYNEQFF
TRBJ2-7	-	-	TRBV30	TGTGCCTGGAGTGACACCTACGAGCAGTACTTC	CAWSDTYEQYF
TRBJ1-3	-	few	TRBV5-8	TGTGCCAGCAGCTCCGGGGTCTCTGGAAACACCATATATTTT	CASSSGVSGNTIYF
TRBJ2-3	TRBD2	-	TRBV9	TGTGCCAGCAGCGTAGGTACTAGCGGGAGAGTAGATACGCAGTATTTT	CASSVGTSGRVDTQYF
TRBJ2-7	TRBD2	-	TRBV19	TGTGCCAGTAGTGTTACTAGCGGGGCGACCTACGAGCAGTACTTC	CASSVTSGATYEQYF
TRBJ2-2	TRBD2	-	TRBV2	TGTGCCAGCAGTGACTCGGGAGGGTTCACCGGGGAGCTGTTTTTT	CASSDSGGFTGELFF
TRBJ2-7	TRBD2	-	TRBV15	TGTGCCACCAGCAGAGATGTGGGGGAGGGAAAGTACTTC	CATSRDVGEGKYF
TRBJ1-5	-	-	TRBV24-1	TGTGCCACCAGTGATTCGGCAGGGGCTTATAGCAATCAGCCCCAGCATTTT	CATSDSAGAYSNQPQHF
TRBJ2-7	-	-	TRBV5-4	TGTGCCAGCAGCTTCGGGACCTACGAGCAGTACTTC	CASSFGTYEQYF
TRBJ2-1	TRBD2	-	TRBV6-1	TGTGCCAGCAGTGATACTAGCGGGGTAAATGAGCAGTTCTTC	CASSDTSGVNEQFF
TRBJ2-7	TRBD1	-	TRBV19	TGTGCCAGTAGTCTCCCGGGACAGGGGGCTTACGAGCAGTACTTC	CASSLPGQGAYEQYF
TRBJ1-1	-	-	TRBV10-3	TGTGCCATCAGGGGGGGAGACACTGAAGCTTTCTTT	CAIRGGDTEAFF
TRBJ2-3	TRBD1	-	TRBV4-1	TGCGCCAGCAGCCGCGAGCCGGGACAGGGCACAGATACGCAGTATTTT	CASSREPGQGTDTQYF
TRBJ2-4	TRBD2	once	TRBV7-9	TGTGCCAGCAGCAAGACTAGCGGGGGGAAAAACATTCAGTACTTC	CASSKTSGGKNIQYF
TRBJ2-7	-	-	TRBV28	TGTGCCAGCAGTTTTGCCCCGGACGAGCAGTACTTC	CASSFAPDEQYF
TRBJ2-1	TRBD2	-	TRBV6-4	TGTGCCAGCAGTGACACTCAGGGACTAGCGGGAGTTTTAGATGAGCAGTTCTTC	CASSDTQGLAGVLDEQFF
TRBJ2-2	-	-	TRBV29-1	TGCAGCGCCCTTTCAGGGGCGAGAGGGGAGCTGTTTTTT	CSALSGARGELFF
TRBJ2-7	TRBD2	-	TRBV5-6	TGTGCCAGCACCTCGACGGTAAAGCGGGAGGAATCCCCCTCCTACGAGCAGTACTTC	CASTSTVKREESPSYEQYF
TRBJ2-7	-	-	TRBV30	TGTGCCTGGAGTTTGTCAGGGGCTGTGAACTACGAGCAGTACTTC	CAWSLSGAVNYEQYF
TRBJ2-7	-	-	TRBV19	TGTGCCAGTAGTACCAGGGGACCGATAGCCTCCTACGAGCAGTACTTC	CASSTRGPIASYEQYF
TRBJ2-3	TRBD2	-	TRBV9	TGTGCCAGCAGCGAAATAGCGGGGGAGTACACAGATACGCAGTATTTT	CASSEIAGEYTDTQYF
TRBJ1-5	-	-	TRBV6-5	TGTGCCAGCACCACAAGCAATCAGCCCCAGCATTTT	CASTTSNQPQHF
TRBJ2-7	TRBD1	-	TRBV9	TGTGCCAGCAGCGTAGGGGACAGGGGTAACGAGCAGTACTTC	CASSVGDRGNEQYF
TRBJ2-6	-	-	TRBV29-1	TGCAGCGTTAGGGGTGGTGGGGCCAACGTCCTGACTTTC	CSVRGGGANVLTF
TRBJ2-2	TRBD2	-	TRBV19	TGTGCCAGTAGTAAACCTCTACCGGGACTAGCCAACACCGGGGAGCTGTTTTTT	CASSKPLPGLANTGELFF
TRBJ1-4	-	-	TRBV10-2	TGCGCCAGCAGGGACCTGGGGCGGGGTGAAAAACTGTTTTTT	CASRDLGRGEKLFF
TRBJ2-7	-	-	TRBV2	TGTGCCAGCAAACGGGACATCCGGGAGCAGTACTTC	CASKRDIREQYF
TRBJ2-7	-	-	TRBV5-6	TGTGCCAGCAGCTTTATCGGGACTGTCAGGGAGCAGTACTTC	CASSFIGTVREQYF
TRBJ2-7	TRBD1	-	TRBV6-1	TGTGCCAGCAGTGATGGACAGGATTTCTCCTACGAGCAGTACTTC	CASSDGQDFSYEQYF
TRBJ2-3	TRBD1	-	TRBV19	TGTGCCAGTAGCCTGGGACAGGCACTGAACACAGATACGCAGTATTTT	CASSLGQALNTDTQYF
TRBJ2-5	TRBD1	-	TRBV12-3/TRBV12-4	TGTGCCAGCAGACAGGGGGGAACTGAGACCCAGTACTTC	CASRQGGTETQYF
TRBJ2-1	TRBD1	-	TRBV24-1	TGTGCCACCAGTACTTACCGGGACAGGGATTTGAATGAGCAGTTCTTC	CATSTYRDRDLNEQFF
TRBJ2-7	TRBD1	-	TRBV7-2	TGTGCCAGCAGCTTAGCGGGGACAGGGGACCACGAGCAGTACTTC	CASSLAGTGDHEQYF
TRBJ2-2	TRBD2	-	TRBV9	TGTGCCAGCAGTCATCGGACTAGCGGGGGGAGAACCGGGGAGCTGTTTTTT	CASSHRTSGGRTGELFF
TRBJ1-5	-	-	TRBV4-1	TGCGCCAGCAGCCAAGAGCAAGCAGGGACTCTTCAGCCCCAGCATTTT	CASSQEQAGTLQPQHF
TRBJ1-3	TRBD1	-	TRBV19	TGTGCCAGTAGTATAAACAGGGGGCTAAAGACGGCTGGAAACACCATATATTTT	CASSINRGLKTAGNTIYF
TRBJ1-4	TRBD1	-	TRBV20-1	TGCAGTGCTAGTGCGAGACAGGGCAAGGAAAAACTGTTTTTT	CSASARQGKEKLFF
TRBJ2-7	-	-	TRBV3-1/TRBV3-2	TGTGCCAGCAGCCAAGGGAATACAGACGAGCAGTACTTC	CASSQGNTDEQYF
TRBJ2-5	-	-	TRBV6-5	TGTGCCAGCAGTTACAGGGGAGGGACCCAGTACTTC	CASSYRGGTQYF
TRBJ1-1	-	-	TRBV6-5	TGTGCCAGCGGAGGAGGTCCGGCGACTGAAGCTTTCTTT	CASGGGPATEAFF
TRBJ1-2	TRBD1	-	TRBV2	TGTGCCAGCAGTGGGACAGGGGCCTATGGCTACACCTTC	CASSGTGAYGYTF
TRBJ2-4	-	-	TRBV3-1/TRBV3-2	TGTGCCAGCAGCCCGGAGCGGTCTCTAGCCAAAAACATTCAGTACTTC	CASSPERSLAKNIQYF
TRBJ1-2	-	-	TRBV2	TGTGCCAGCAGTGTCTCTACGGGAAACTATGGCTACACCTTC	CASSVSTGNYGYTF
TRBJ1-5	-	-	TRBV2	TGTGCCAGCAGTGAGTTAGGGGTGAGTCAGCCCCAGCATTTT	CASSELGVSQPQHF
TRBJ2-2	TRBD2	once	TRBV7-2	TGTGCCAGCAGCCGCGGGAGCAGGGAGCTGTTTTTT	CASSRGSRELFF
TRBJ1-5	TRBD1	-	TRBV3-1/TRBV3-2	TGTGCCAGCAGTCGGGACAGGTCCAATCAGCCCCAGCATTTT	CASSRDRSNQPQHF